Described below is a single T cell receptor beta chain sequence and its context. This clone occurred once. Its cognate antigen has yet to be identified. No much larger clonotype is one base removed from it; base qualities were not supplied. Whole blood was collected in K2EDTA tubes by collaborating institutions according to the institutions' own protocols. For TCRbeta analysis, collaborator samples were shipped as frozen whole blood, as isolated PBMCs, or as DNA extracted from either sample type. TCRbeta CDR3 regions were amplified from genomic DNA using the immunoSEQ Assay, a bias-controlled multiplex PCR. The original pipeline was this. Within the assay, amplification of reference gene primers was used to estimate how many nucleated cells each sample contained. To quantify the absolute abundance of each unique TCRbeta CDR3 rearrangement, sequence reads were collapsed and filtered. Productive Simpson clonality was computed per sample as the square root of Simpson's diversity index over productive rearrangements. Drawn from immuneACCESS, this table holds only the in-frame rearrangements with V and J called that TCRdb kept. Clones are partly lost; checked studies trace under half to an unresolved V gene and leave the rest unexplained. Clone size and V and J calls were adopted from that table, with D and trimming inferred from the DNA. A total of around 300,000 clones appear in this sample, around four fifths of them only once. The ten largest clones take up 4.1% of the sample.

This entry comes from a study of blood T cell repertoires in COVID-19 (dated by TCRdb to 2020 to 2022). Background for the entire study: Samples covering the acute and convalescent phases of COVID-19 were provided by collaborators in the United States, Italy and Spain. The prospective study material was composed of cDNA or gDNA derived from T cells, B-cell-depleted T cells, or PBMCs. Subjects who had been exposed to COVID-19, were actively infected with it, or had recovered from it provided the deeply sampled blood TCRbeta repertoires that made up the dataset. The repertoires were made available in a free public database intended to serve as a resource for research on the immune response to SARS-CoV-2. The samples were drawn from two sources: the first 160 participants of the ongoing ImmuneRACE study, and fewer than 1,500 subjects contributed by 6 global collaborators. The sample metadata nearly always contained a de-identified subject ID, COVID-19 status, age in years and sex. Where available, HLA class I and class II types were taken from metadata supplied by the sample provider and were not determined by assay-based typing.

Overall study results and their limits: How much clinical and demographic metadata was included differed by source and by participant, and the metadata was provided uncurated.

Sequences were obtained from peripheral blood. The TCR originated in a woman in her fifties or sixties with active or convalescent COVID-19.

Here is the DNA: TGTGCCAGCAGTTATCCCGATTCACCCCTCCACTTT. The resulting protein is CASSYPDSPLHF. Here the chain combines TRBV6-2 or TRBV6-3 and TRBJ1-6, with the D gene too uncertain to name. CDR1 and CDR2 are drawn from the germline V gene: MNHEY, SVGEGT. V is cut by 3 bases and J by 8 bases, and the space between the germline ends is 5 bases. Reading from cysteine to phenylalanine, the CDR3 counts 12 amino acids. Of all the DNA, just the CDR3 is kept, 36 bases in frame from base 1.